This TCR beta chain emerged from a study of blood T cell repertoires in COVID-19. This CDR3 has 12 amino acids. V was shortened by 2 bases and J by 6 bases, with 7 bases between the two germline ends. Germline V lookup: CDR1 MNHEY, CDR2 SVGEGT. Per the study methods: The authors estimated nucleated cell counts from reference gene primer amplification. Sequenced by immunoSEQ multiplex PCR; TCRdb stores in-frame clones only, minus some. That table is the source of V, J and clone size, and D and trimming were worked out from the DNA. The table includes just under 300,000 clones, around 84% detected once.

V and J are TRBV6-2 or TRBV6-3 and TRBJ1-2, with D perhaps TRBD1 (6 bases). Sequences were obtained from peripheral blood. This receptor was taken from a man aged 65 to 79 with acute or convalescent COVID-19. The CDR3 here is CASSYEGDGYTF. In DNA form, the CDR3 reads TGTGCCAGCAGTTACGAGGGGGATGGCTACACCTTC.